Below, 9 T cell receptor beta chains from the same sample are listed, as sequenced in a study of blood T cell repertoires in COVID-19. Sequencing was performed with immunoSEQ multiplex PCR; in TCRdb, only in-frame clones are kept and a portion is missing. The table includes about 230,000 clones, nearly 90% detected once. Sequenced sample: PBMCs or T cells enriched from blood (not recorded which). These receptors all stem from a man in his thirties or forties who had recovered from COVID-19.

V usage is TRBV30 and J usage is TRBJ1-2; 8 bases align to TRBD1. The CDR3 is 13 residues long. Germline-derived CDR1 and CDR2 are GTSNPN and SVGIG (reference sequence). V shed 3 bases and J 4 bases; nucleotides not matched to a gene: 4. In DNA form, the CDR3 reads TGTGCCTGGAGCTTCGGACAGGGCTATGGCTACACCTTC. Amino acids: CAWSFGQGYGYTF. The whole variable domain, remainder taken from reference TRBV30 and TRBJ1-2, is SQTIHQWPATLVQPVGSPLSLECTVEGTSNPNLYWYRQAAGRGLQLLFYSVGIGQISSEVPQNLSASRPQDRQFILSSKKLLLSDSGFYLCAWSFGQGYGYTFGSGTRLTVV.

The CDR3 here is CASSFQIDQPQHF. The DNA of the CDR3 is TGTGCCAGCAGCTTTCAGATCGATCAGCCCCAGCATTTT. This sequence joins TRBV11-2 and TRBJ1-5; the D is unclear. V shed 3 bases and J shed 5 bases, with 8 bases lying between them. CDR1 SGHAT and CDR2 FQNNGV come from the germline V gene. The CDR3 is made up of 13 amino acids.

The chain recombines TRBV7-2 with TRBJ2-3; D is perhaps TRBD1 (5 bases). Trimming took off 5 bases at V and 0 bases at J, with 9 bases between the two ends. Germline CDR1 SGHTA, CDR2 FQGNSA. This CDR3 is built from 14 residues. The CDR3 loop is CASSTGPSTDTQYF. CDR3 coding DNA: TGTGCCAGCAGCACAGGACCGAGCACAGATACGCAGTATTTT.

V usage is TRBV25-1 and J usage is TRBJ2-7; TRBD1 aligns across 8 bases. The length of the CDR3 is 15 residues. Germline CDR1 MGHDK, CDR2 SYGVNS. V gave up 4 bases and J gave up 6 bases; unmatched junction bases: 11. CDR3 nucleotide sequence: TGTGCCAGCAGTGGACCCGGGACAGGCCTTTCCGAGCAGTACTTC. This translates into CASSGPGTGLSEQYF.

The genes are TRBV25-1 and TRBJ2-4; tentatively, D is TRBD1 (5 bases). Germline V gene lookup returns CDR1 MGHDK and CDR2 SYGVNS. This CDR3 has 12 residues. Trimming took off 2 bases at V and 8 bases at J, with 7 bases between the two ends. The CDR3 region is CASSEQGYIQYF. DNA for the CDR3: TGTGCCAGCAGTGAACAGGGATACATTCAGTACTTC.

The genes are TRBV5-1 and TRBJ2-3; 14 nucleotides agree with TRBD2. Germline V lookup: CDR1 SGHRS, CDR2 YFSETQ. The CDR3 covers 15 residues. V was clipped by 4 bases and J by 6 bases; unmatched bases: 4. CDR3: CASSEGLAGVDTQYF. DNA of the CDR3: TGCGCCAGCAGCGAGGGACTAGCGGGGGTGGATACGCAGTATTTT.

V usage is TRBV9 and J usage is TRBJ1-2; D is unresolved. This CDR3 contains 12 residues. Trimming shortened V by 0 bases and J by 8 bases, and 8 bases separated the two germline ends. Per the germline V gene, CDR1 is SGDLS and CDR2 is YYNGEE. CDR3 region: CASSVDFEGYTF. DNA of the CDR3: TGTGCCAGCAGCGTAGATTTTGAGGGCTACACCTTC.

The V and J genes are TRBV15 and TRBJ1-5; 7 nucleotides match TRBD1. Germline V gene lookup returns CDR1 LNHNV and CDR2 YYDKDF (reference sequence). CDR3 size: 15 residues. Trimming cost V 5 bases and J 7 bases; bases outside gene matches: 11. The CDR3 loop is CATSRGDKQGQPQHF. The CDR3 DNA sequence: TGTGCCACCAGCCGAGGCGACAAACAGGGGCAGCCCCAGCATTTT.

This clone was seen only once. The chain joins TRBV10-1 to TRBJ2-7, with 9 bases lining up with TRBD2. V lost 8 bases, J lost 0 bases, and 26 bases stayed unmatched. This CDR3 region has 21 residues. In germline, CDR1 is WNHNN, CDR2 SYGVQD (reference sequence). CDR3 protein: CASRNRPWQREVQQDSYEQYF. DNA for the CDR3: TGCGCCAGCCGAAACAGGCCCTGGCAGCGGGAGGTACAACAAGACTCCTACGAGCAGTACTTC.